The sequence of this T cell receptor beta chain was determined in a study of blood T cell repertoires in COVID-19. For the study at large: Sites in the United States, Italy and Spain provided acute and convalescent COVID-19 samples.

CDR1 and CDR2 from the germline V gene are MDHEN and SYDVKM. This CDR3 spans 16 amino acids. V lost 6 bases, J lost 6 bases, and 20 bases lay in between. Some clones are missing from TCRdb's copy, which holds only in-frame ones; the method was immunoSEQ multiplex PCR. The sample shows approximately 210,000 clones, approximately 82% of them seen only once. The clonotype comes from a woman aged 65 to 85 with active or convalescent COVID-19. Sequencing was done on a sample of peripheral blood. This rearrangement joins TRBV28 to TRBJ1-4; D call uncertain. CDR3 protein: CASRDSSLAHHEKLFF. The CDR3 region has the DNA TGTGCCAGCAGGGACTCCTCCCTGGCCCACCATGAAAAACTGTTTTTT.